This T cell receptor (beta chain) derives from a study of cytomegalovirus exposure and HLA in healthy donors. The overall study: The platform used for the roughly 120 validation repertoires matched that of the roughly 670 first-cohort repertoires, a later analysis reported.

The CDR3 sequence is 14 residues long. Germline lookup yields CDR1 MNHNS and CDR2 SASEGT. Trimming pared 5 bases from V and 3 bases from J, leaving 13 bases between. General study results and limits: Altogether, some 170 TCR beta chains were recorded as cytomegalovirus-associated. Most observed TCR sequences were rare, whereas some public TCRs were detected in many donors.

Comment on this clone: Its antigen remains unknown.

Measured with immunoSEQ multiplex PCR; TCRdb has only the in-frame clones, and not every one. The sample has about 250,000 clones, about 90% seen once. This clonotype originated in a man aged 18 to 29 in good health and CMV-seropositive. Sequencing used PBMCs. V is TRBV6-1 and J is TRBJ1-1, with D possibly TRBD1 on 6 matching bases. CDR3 nucleotide sequence: TGTGCCAGCAGTAGGGGGGCTGGATACACTGAAGCTTTCTTT. This encodes CASSRGAGYTEAFF.